This passage covers 2 T cell receptor beta chains from one sample sequenced in a study of CXCR3-negative and CXCR3-positive naive CD8 T cells. Their antigens are not known. It was by 5' RACE with UMI labels that the TRB cDNA libraries were prepared. TCRdb re-called the 5' RACE reads and gives one entry per CDR3 protein, without DNA. Its listing shows more than 80,000 distinct CDR3 sequences. Whole-study findings and limits: Compared with CXCR3-negative naive cells, CXCR3-positive naive cells showed more hydrophobic TRB CDR3s.

Sequencing was done on a sample of naive CXCR3+ CD8+ T cells from blood. Subset here: CD45RO-CCR7+CD27+CD95- naive CD8+ T cells expressing CXCR3 (TNR3+). The receptors originated from a human donor in good health. Some clones in this sample may be carry-over from other donors' samples.

This chain connects TRBV5-1 to TRBJ2-7. Germline V gives CDR1 SGHRS, CDR2 YFSETQ. CDR3 length equals 15 residues. The CDR3: CASSLTYAASYEQYF.

The chain uses TRBV10-3 and TRBJ2-1; TCRdb selects TRBD1, and the lack of DNA leaves this call unchecked. The CDR3 length is 15 residues. Germline V lookup: CDR1 ENHRY, CDR2 SYGVKD. The CDR3 loop reads CAISTGTGGYNEQFF.